These 27 T cell receptor beta chains were sequenced from one sample in a study of identical twins (TCRdb year 2016). Library construction relied on 5' RACE. For sequencing, an Illumina HiSeq 2000 was employed. Clones were called with MiXCR by TCRdb after fastp trimmed the public reads at Q25, and only in-frame beta chains were retained. Rows matching on CDR3 protein sequence are summarized as one entry with the most common DNA and genes. This sample is represented by about 530,000 distinct CDR3 sequences; around 15% of them were singletons. The leading ten clones occupy roughly 0.4% of the sample. These records were also assigned to another study, of yellow fever vaccine responses in identical twins.

Sample: CD4+ T cells sorted from blood. The receptor source for this set is a woman between 18 and 29 years old in good health.

The chain uses TRBV7-9 and TRBJ2-3, with a possible D match to TRBD2 (6 bases). This CDR3 comprises 14 residues. The germline gives CDR1 SEHNR, CDR2 FQNEAQ (reference sequence). With 0 bases removed from V and 8 bases from J, the gap between germline ends came to 12 bases. CDR3 nucleotide sequence: TGTGCCAGCAGCTTAGCCGTTATGGGGGGTACGCAGTATTTT. Its translation is CASSLAVMGGTQYF.

This clonotype was seen at least ten times. The J gene is TRBJ1-2, the V gene TRBV7-9, with D unclear. V shed 1 base and J shed 8 bases, with 11 bases lying between them. The germline CDR1 and CDR2 sequences are SEHNR and FQNEAQ (reference sequence). There are 13 residues in the CDR3. CDR3 region: CASSLGTSVGYTF. The CDR3 bases are TGTGCCAGCAGCTTAGGGACTTCTGTAGGCTACACCTTC.

This clonotype turned up a few times. The chain carries TRBV14 and TRBJ2-1; D assignment may be TRBD1 or TRBD2 (5 bases each). Germline values: CDR1 SGHDN, CDR2 FVKESK. V lost 0 bases and J 7 bases, leaving 13 bases between the germline ends. This CDR3 is built from 15 residues. CDR3 region: CASSQDRGWGNEQFF. In DNA, the CDR3 is TGTGCCAGCAGCCAAGACCGGGGTTGGGGGAATGAGCAGTTCTTC.

This clonotype was counted only a few times. The J gene is TRBJ1-1, the V gene TRBV29-1; TRBD1 matches 9 bases. Looked up from germline, CDR1 is SQVTM and CDR2 is ANQGSEA. V lost 5 bases to trimming and J lost 1 base; unmatched junction nucleotides: 8. This CDR3 has 15 residues. In DNA form, the CDR3 reads TGCAGCGTTCGTCCCGGGACAGGGAAGAACACTGAAGCTTTCTTT. This sequence encodes CSVRPGTGKNTEAFF.

Note on this clonotype: Mismatch with germline at one junction end may stem from a read error. The chain employs TRBV2 and TRBJ1-2; weak D call: TRBD1 (6 bases). The CDR3 is 13 amino acids. The germline gives CDR1 SNHLY, CDR2 FYNNEI. For the CDR3, the DNA is TGTGCCAGCAGCGATCGACAGGTAGATGGCTACACCTTT. Translating gives CASSDRQVDGYTF.

This clonotype was counted ten times or more. The genes are TRBV11-1 and TRBJ1-6; 10 bases fit TRBD1. The CDR3 length is 18 residues. From germline, CDR1 is SGHAT and CDR2 FQDESV (reference sequence). V lost 5 bases and J lost 5; bases outside the gene matches: 12. CDR3 loop: CASSHPKRQGADNSPLHF. DNA for the CDR3: TGTGCCAGCAGCCACCCGAAACGACAGGGGGCAGATAATTCACCCCTCCACTTT.

The chain joins TRBV12-3 or TRBV12-4 to TRBJ2-1; TRBD2 agrees at 9 bases. The CDR3 spans 15 residues. Trimming removed 6 bases from V and 2 bases from J; junction bases left unmatched: 5. CDR3 bases: TGTGCCAGCAGATCCAGCGGGGGGACCTACAATGAGCAGTTCTTC. Its protein product is CASRSSGGTYNEQFF.

This clonotype was recorded many times. This sequence joins TRBV5-1 and TRBJ2-2; possibly TRBD1 for D (6 bases). Germline CDR1 and CDR2: SGHRS and YFSETQ. This CDR3 comprises 16 residues. Trimming stripped 1 base from V and 4 bases from J, with 14 bases between. The CDR3 reads CASSLNSLGATGELFF. In nucleotides, the CDR3 is TGCGCCAGCAGCTTGAATTCATTGGGGGCCACCGGGGAGCTGTTTTTT.

This clonotype has more than one count but fewer than ten. V gene TRBV5-5 combines with J gene TRBJ2-2; perhaps TRBD1 as D (5 bases). Between the trimmed V and J ends, which lost 6 bases and 6 bases, there was a span of 15 bases. Germline loops: CDR1 SGHKS, CDR2 YYEKEE (reference sequence). The CDR3 sequence is 14 residues long. CDR3 sequence (DNA): TGTGCCAGCAACCTTCAGGGATATCCCGGGGAGCTGTTTTTT. Protein: CASNLQGYPGELFF.

This clonotype was counted a few times. This chain uses TRBV20-1 with TRBJ1-5, with D possibly TRBD1 on 5 matching bases. Trimming took off 6 bases at V and 1 base at J, with 10 bases between the two ends. This CDR3 is 13 amino acids long. CDR1 and CDR2 (germline): DFQATT, SNEGSKA (reference sequence). CDR3 nucleotides: TGCAGTGCAGTAGGGGTAAGCAATCAGCCCCAGCATTTT. It is translated as CSAVGVSNQPQHF.

This chain joins TRBV10-3 and TRBJ1-1; D is unclear. Germline V gene lookup returns CDR1 ENHRY and CDR2 SYGVKD. Trimming removed 4 bases at V and 1 base at J, with 10 bases between. CDR3 size: 14 residues. The CDR3: CAISGNSWNTEAFF. Written as DNA, the CDR3 is TGTGCCATCAGTGGAAACAGCTGGAACACTGAAGCTTTCTTT.

The chain joins TRBV20-1 to TRBJ1-1; 11 positions agree with TRBD1. V dropped 0 bases and J dropped 0; count of bases not matched to a gene: 3. The CDR3 runs 16 residues. Germline assignment: CDR1 DFQATT and CDR2 SNEGSKA (reference sequence). Written as DNA, the CDR3 is TGCAGTGCTAGAGATCCGGACAGGGGGCTGAACACTGAAGCTTTCTTT. This gives the protein CSARDPDRGLNTEAFF.

This clonotype was counted a few times. CDR3 loop: CASSEQGREKLFF. The CDR3 coding sequence is TGTGCCAGCAGTGAGCAGGGACGGGAAAAACTGTTTTTT. The V and J genes are TRBV2 and TRBJ1-4, with D maybe TRBD1 (5 bases). CDR1 is SNHLY, CDR2 FYNNEI, per germline. V lost 3 bases to trimming and J lost 8 bases, with 10 bases between them. The length of the CDR3 is 13 residues.

This clonotype came up a few times. The chain employs TRBV7-2 and TRBJ2-1; TRBD1 aligns across 9 bases. CDR1 and CDR2 from the germline V gene are SGHTA and FQGNSA. The CDR3 has 16 amino acids. The V segment lost 3 bases and the J segment 8 bases; nucleotides outside the gene matches: 11. Written as DNA, the CDR3 is TGTGCCAGCAGCTTGGCTGGGACAGGGTTTTACCATGAGCAGTTCTTC. Residues: CASSLAGTGFYHEQFF.

A few counts support this clonotype. The V call is TRBV6-1, the J call TRBJ2-5; possible D gene TRBD1, 5 bases. The CDR3 spans 14 residues. V was clipped by 5 bases and J by 4 bases, with 14 bases between them. CDR1 is MNHNS, CDR2 SASEGT, per germline. The CDR3 spells CASSQPDQGETQYF. The CDR3 DNA is TGTGCCAGCAGTCAACCGGATCAGGGAGAGACCCAGTACTTC.

This chain joins TRBV28 and TRBJ1-5, with D possibly being TRBD1 (5 bases). The CDR3 runs to 13 residues. Germline CDR1 is MDHEN and CDR2 is SYDVKM. The V end was cut by 3 bases, the J end by 9 bases, with 12 bases between. The CDR3 loop reads CASSFSRGRPQHF. CDR3 bases: TGTGCCAGCAGTTTTTCGAGGGGCCGGCCCCAGCATTTT.

This clonotype appeared many times. The V gene is TRBV5-1, the J gene TRBJ1-1, with unresolved D. The CDR3 is 14 residues long. The V and J ends lost 0 bases and 1 base respectively, with 7 bases between them. CDR1 SGHRS and CDR2 YFSETQ come from the germline V gene. The CDR3 sequence: CASSLVSANTEAFF. The CDR3 DNA reads as TGCGCCAGCAGCTTGGTATCCGCGAACACTGAAGCTTTCTTT.

This clonotype was seen ten or more times. This sequence joins TRBV20-1 and TRBJ2-1; perhaps TRBD2 as D (5 bases). This CDR3 has 16 residues. V was pared by 0 bases and J by 0 bases, with 12 bases between. Per germline, CDR1 DFQATT and CDR2 SNEGSKA (reference sequence). CDR3: CSAREGGLSSYNEQFF. Here the CDR3 DNA reads TGCAGTGCTAGAGAGGGCGGGCTAAGCTCCTACAATGAGCAGTTCTTC.

CDR3 residues: CSVLGLAESYEQYF. The CDR3 region has the DNA TGCAGCGTTTTAGGCCTAGCGGAGTCCTACGAGCAGTACTTC. The chain couples TRBV29-1 to TRBJ2-7, with 7 bases fitting TRBD2. Germline loops: CDR1 SQVTM, CDR2 ANQGSEA. The CDR3 has 14 residues. V gave up 5 bases and J gave up 1 base; unmatched junction bases: 8.

This clonotype was recorded a few times. V and J are TRBV20-1 and TRBJ2-3; maybe TRBD2 (6 bases). Trimming cost V 6 bases and J 6 bases, with 13 bases left between them. Germline CDR1 DFQATT, CDR2 SNEGSKA (reference sequence). CDR3 length: 12 residues. The CDR3 is CSATQLADTQYF. For the CDR3, the DNA is TGCAGTGCCACCCAGCTAGCGGATACGCAGTATTTT.

The genes are TRBV12-3 or TRBV12-4 and TRBJ2-7; 10 bases agree with TRBD1. This CDR3 has 15 residues. V gave up 0 bases and J gave up 5 bases; unmatched junction bases: 4. The CDR3 DNA sequence: TGTGCCAGCAGTTTAGCGACAGGGGGCACTAACGAGCAGTACTTC. Encoded protein: CASSLATGGTNEQYF.

The chain links TRBV29-1 to TRBJ2-7, with a possible D match to TRBD1 (6 bases). V was clipped by 3 bases and J by 2 bases, with 14 bases between them. The CDR3 sequence is 14 residues long. Germline V lookup: CDR1 SQVTM, CDR2 ANQGSEA. In DNA, the CDR3 is TGCAGCGTTGAGATCACAGGGCTTCCCTACGAGCAGTACGTC. This encodes CSVEITGLPYEQYV.

This clonotype was observed a handful of times. V gene TRBV27 combines with J gene TRBJ2-1; D may be TRBD2 (5 bases). Germline CDR1 is MNHEY and CDR2 is SMNVEV (reference sequence). V lost 5 bases to trimming and J lost 3 bases, with 14 bases between them. This CDR3 comprises 15 residues. The DNA of the CDR3 is TGTGCCAGCAGTGGTTTCAGCGGTTACTACAATGAGCAGTTCTTC. This sequence encodes CASSGFSGYYNEQFF.

CDR3 protein: CASRKAGEVDTQYF. DNA of the CDR3: TGTGCCAGCAGGAAAGCGGGAGAGGTAGATACGCAGTATTTT. This chain joins TRBV3-1 and TRBJ2-3; 8 nucleotides agree with TRBD2. Germline V lookup: CDR1 LGHDT, CDR2 YNNKEL (reference sequence). CDR3 size: 14 residues. J gave up 5 bases and V 6 bases, and 7 bases lay outside the gene matches.

This clonotype was recorded a few times. This chain links TRBV5-6 with TRBJ1-2; tentative D call: TRBD1 (5 bases). The CDR3 consists of 11 residues. V was shortened by 5 bases and J by 6 bases, with 8 bases between the two germline ends. From germline, CDR1 is SGHDT and CDR2 YYEEEE. Here the CDR3 DNA reads TGTGCCAGCAGTTGGGGGGATGGCTACACCTTC. Its translation: CASSWGDGYTF.

This clonotype was observed a few times. Here the CDR3 DNA reads TGTGCCAGCCGAATAGCGGGAGGCCGCAATGAGCAGTTCTTC. This sequence encodes CASRIAGGRNEQFF. The V call is TRBV12-3 or TRBV12-4, the J call TRBJ2-1, with TRBD2 matching 10 bases. Trimming cost V 8 bases and J 6 bases; bases outside gene matches: 7. This CDR3 comprises 14 residues.

This clonotype showed up many times. The chain links TRBV24-1 to TRBJ2-7, with 10 bases aligning to TRBD2. Germline V gene lookup returns CDR1 KGHDR and CDR2 SFDVKD. V dropped 4 bases and J dropped 3; count of bases not matched to a gene: 11. The CDR3 runs 17 residues. The CDR3 spells CATSDRGASGSLYEQYF. In DNA form, the CDR3 reads TGTGCCACCAGTGACCGCGGGGCTAGCGGGAGCCTCTACGAGCAGTACTTC.